This TCR beta chain was sequenced for a study of shared clonotypes between healthy human individuals. A remark on this clone: Its specificity is unknown.

Overall study results and limits: Shared clonotypes across all four donors exceeded non-shared ones in generation probability. Enrolling few donors narrowed the genetic and exposure-history diversity that was represented.

Germline V gene sequence: CDR1 SEHNR, CDR2 FQNEAQ (reference sequence). V gave up 5 bases and J gave up 0 bases, with 11 bases separating them. The CDR3 is made up of 14 amino acids. Using immunoSEQ multiplex PCR, the repertoire was profiled, and TCRdb retains in-frame clones only, with some absent. The table has 550,000 to 800,000 clones, roughly 88% seen once. The clonotype was recovered from a man younger than 35 in good health. Some clones in this sample may be carry-over from other donors' samples. The V gene is TRBV7-9, the J gene TRBJ2-7, with TRBD2 as a possible D gene (5 bases). Sequences were obtained from memory CD8+ T cells from PBMCs. Subset: CD45RO+ cells pooled with CCR7-negative TemRA cells. The CDR3 bases are TGTGCCAGCAGCCCAGCGGTTCACTCCTACGAGCAGTACTTC. Amino acid sequence: CASSPAVHSYEQYF.